Shown below are 5 T cell receptor beta chains from a single sample sequenced in a study of shared clonotypes between healthy human individuals. This table comes from immunoSEQ multiplex PCR, and its TCRdb copy is limited to in-frame clones, with some not included. This repertoire shows about half a million clones, 77% found once; its top ten account for around 12%. Sequenced input: PBMCs. Source of these receptors: a woman aged 40 to 50 in good health. Some clones in this sample may be carry-over from other donors' samples.

To note about this clone: With a far larger clone one base away, a read error is the likely cause. This CDR3 is also generated by other DNA sequences in the sample. The chain is built from TRBV30 and TRBJ1-6, with a weak D call TRBD1 (5 bases). From germline, CDR1 is GTSNPN and CDR2 SVGIG (reference sequence). There are 13 residues in the CDR3. V gave up 0 bases and J gave up 10 bases, with 10 bases separating them. The CDR3 DNA reads TGTGCCTGGAGTGTAGGGGTAGGCTCACCCCTCCACTTT. Translation: CAWSVGVGSPLHF.

This clone has just one count. The chain employs TRBV6-6 and TRBJ1-5; TRBD1 is a possible D gene (5 bases). Germline loops: CDR1 MNHNY, CDR2 SVGAGI (reference sequence). CDR3 length: 14 residues. The V and J ends lost 2 bases and 5 bases respectively, with 10 bases between them. CDR3 coding DNA: TGTGCCAGCAGTTACGGGGGGGGTTATCAGCCCCAGCATTTT. Amino acids: CASSYGGGYQPQHF.

A single count supports this clone. V is TRBV12-2 and J is TRBJ1-6; the table's D gene call, TRBD1, was not cross checked with the DNA. TRBV12-2 is designated a pseudogene. There are 15 residues in the CDR3. Written as DNA, the CDR3 is TGTGCAGTACCCACAGGGAAAACCTATAATTCACCCCTCCACTTT. Amino acids: CAVPTGKTYNSPLHF.

The V gene is TRBV9, the J gene TRBJ1-2; D is unclear. The CDR3 is 12 amino acids. CDR1 SGDLS and CDR2 YYNGEE come from the germline V gene. V lost 6 bases to trimming and J lost 4 bases, with 10 bases between them. CDR3 in DNA: TGTGCCAGCACCTCCCGGGGCTATGGCTACACCTTC. Its protein is CASTSRGYGYTF.

This sequence joins TRBV30 and TRBJ1-2; D unresolved. The V and J ends lost 0 bases and 4 bases respectively, with 9 bases between them. This CDR3 spans 13 amino acids. Germline loops: CDR1 GTSNPN, CDR2 SVGIG (reference sequence). The CDR3 DNA is TGTGCCTGGAGTGTACCAGCGATCTATGGCTACACCTTC. It encodes CAWSVPAIYGYTF. The full variable domain, completed using reference TRBV30 and TRBJ1-2, is SQTIHQWPATLVQPVGSPLSLECTVEGTSNPNLYWYRQAAGRGLQLLFYSVGIGQISSEVPQNLSASRPQDRQFILSSKKLLLSDSGFYLCAWSVPAIYGYTFGSGTRLTVV.